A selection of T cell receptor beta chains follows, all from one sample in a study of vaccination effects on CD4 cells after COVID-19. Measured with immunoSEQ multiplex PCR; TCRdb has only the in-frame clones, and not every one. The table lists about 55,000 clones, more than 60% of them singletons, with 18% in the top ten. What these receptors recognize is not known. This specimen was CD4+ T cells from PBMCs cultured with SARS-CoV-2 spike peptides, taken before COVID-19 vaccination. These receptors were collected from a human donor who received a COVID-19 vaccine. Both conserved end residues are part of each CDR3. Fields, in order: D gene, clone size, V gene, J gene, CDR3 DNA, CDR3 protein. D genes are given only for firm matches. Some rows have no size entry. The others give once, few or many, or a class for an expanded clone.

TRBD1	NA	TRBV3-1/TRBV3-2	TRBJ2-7	TGTGCCAGCAGCCAAGATCTTTACAGGGGGCCCCACGAGCAGTACTTC	CASSQDLYRGPHEQYF
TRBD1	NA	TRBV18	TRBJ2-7	TGTGCCAGCTCACCACCCGGACAGGGGGCTAAAGAGCAGTACTTC	CASSPPGQGAKEQYF
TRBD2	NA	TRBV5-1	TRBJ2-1	TGCGCCAGCAGCTATGAGCGGGGAGACAATGAGCAGTTCTTC	CASSYERGDNEQFF
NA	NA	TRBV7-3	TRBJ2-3	TGTGCCAGCAGCTTTGGTGCAGATACGCAGTATTTT	CASSFGADTQYF
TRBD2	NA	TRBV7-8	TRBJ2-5	TGTGCCAGCAGCCCCACTAGCGGGGGGGCCTTAGAGACCCAGTACTTC	CASSPTSGGALETQYF
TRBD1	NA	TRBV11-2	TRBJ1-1	TGTGCCAGCAGCTTAGAGGCAGGGGGCATGGCTGAAGCTTTCTTT	CASSLEAGGMAEAFF
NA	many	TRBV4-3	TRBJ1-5	TGCGCCAGCAGCCTAAATACTAATCAGCCCCAGCATTTT	CASSLNTNQPQHF
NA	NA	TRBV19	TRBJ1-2	TGTGCCAGTAGTACGGGGGTCGGGAGCTATGGCTACACCTTC	CASSTGVGSYGYTF
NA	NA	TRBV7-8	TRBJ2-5	TGTGCCAGCAGCCTAAGACTAGAGACCCAGTACTTC	CASSLRLETQYF
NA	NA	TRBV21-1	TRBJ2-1	TGTGCCAGCAGCAAAGGGGAGGGAAACAATGAGCAGTTCTTC	CASSKGEGNNEQFF
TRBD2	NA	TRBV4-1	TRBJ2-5	TGCGCCAGCAGCCTGGGGGCGGTAGCGGGAGGGTTGAGCTCAGAGACCCAGTACTTC	CASSLGAVAGGLSSETQYF
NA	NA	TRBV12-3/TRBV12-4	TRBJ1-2	TGTGCCAGCACCGTCGCGGGAGTTGGCTACACCTTC	CASTVAGVGYTF
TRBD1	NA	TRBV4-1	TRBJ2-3	TGCGCCAGCAGCCAAGTCGGGCAGGGGGCGGGCACAGATACGCAGTATTTT	CASSQVGQGAGTDTQYF
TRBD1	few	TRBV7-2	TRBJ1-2	TGTGCCAGCAGCCCGGGACAGGGGGCAAGTGGCTACACCTTC	CASSPGQGASGYTF
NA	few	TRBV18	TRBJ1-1	TGTGCCAGCTCACCTGGGAGGGCTGATGAAGCTTTCTTT	CASSPGRADEAFF
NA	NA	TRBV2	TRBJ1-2	TGTGCCAGCAACCCCGAGGGGGGGAGTAATGGCTACACCTTC	CASNPEGGSNGYTF
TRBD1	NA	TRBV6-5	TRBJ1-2	TGTGCCAGCAGTTACCTAGGCAGGGGGCCCACCTTC	CASSYLGRGPTF
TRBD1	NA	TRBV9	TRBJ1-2	TGTGCCAGCAGCGACCAAGCTTCGGGACAGGGTAACTATGGCTACACCTTC	CASSDQASGQGNYGYTF
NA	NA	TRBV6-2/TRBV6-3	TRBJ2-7	TGTGCCAGCAGTCCCGGGGACGGACCTGAGCAGTACTTC	CASSPGDGPEQYF
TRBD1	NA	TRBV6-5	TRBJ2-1	TGTGCCAGCAGTTTCCCACCTCGACAGGGTTACAATGAGCAGTTCTTC	CASSFPPRQGYNEQFF
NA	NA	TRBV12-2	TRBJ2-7	TGTGCAAGTCGCACCGGAATTCAAACAGGGTGCGAGCAGTACTTC	CASRTGIQTGCEQYF
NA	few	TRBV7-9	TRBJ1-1	TGTGCCAGCAGCGCGGAAACAAATCCCCCTGAAGCTTTCTTT	CASSAETNPPEAFF
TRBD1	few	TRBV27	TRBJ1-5	TGTGCCAGCAGTGTCGGACAGGGGAATCAGCCCCAGCATTTT	CASSVGQGNQPQHF
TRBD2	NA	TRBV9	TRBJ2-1	TGTGCCAGCAGCGTAGGGCTAGCGGGGGCCCACTACAATGAGCAGTTCTTC	CASSVGLAGAHYNEQFF
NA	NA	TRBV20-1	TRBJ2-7	TGCAGTGCTAGTGCCGAAGGAGCTATCCACGAGCAGTACTTC	CSASAEGAIHEQYF
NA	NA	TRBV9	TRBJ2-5	TGTGCCAGCAGCCGAGTCGGGGGTCAAGAGACCCAGTACTTC	CASSRVGGQETQYF
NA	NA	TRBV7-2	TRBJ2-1	TGTGCCAGCAGCAGTATTTCCCCCTACAATGAGCAGTTCTTC	CASSSISPYNEQFF
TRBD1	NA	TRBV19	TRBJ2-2	TGTGCCAGTAGTTCCGGGACAGTGAACACCGGGGAGCTGTTTTTT	CASSSGTVNTGELFF
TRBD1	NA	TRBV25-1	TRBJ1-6	TGTGCCAGCAGTGGCCGGGACAGTGGTAATTCACCCCTCCACTTT	CASSGRDSGNSPLHF
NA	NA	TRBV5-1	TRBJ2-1	TGCGCCAGCAGCTCGAGCTCCTACAATGAGCAGTTCTTC	CASSSSSYNEQFF
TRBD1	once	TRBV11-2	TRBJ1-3	TGTGCCAGCAGCTTAGTGTCGGGACAGACCGCCGGCTCTGGAAACACCATATATTTT	CASSLVSGQTAGSGNTIYF
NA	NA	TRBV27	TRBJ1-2	TGTGCCAGCAGTTATGGAGACAACAGAGATGGCTACACCTTC	CASSYGDNRDGYTF
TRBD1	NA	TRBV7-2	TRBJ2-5	TGTGCCAGCAGCGGGGCCAGGGGGGAGACCCAGTACTTC	CASSGARGETQYF
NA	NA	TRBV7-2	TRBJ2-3	TGTGCCAGCAGCTACCCCTACTCCGGGGCCACAGATACGCAGTATTTT	CASSYPYSGATDTQYF
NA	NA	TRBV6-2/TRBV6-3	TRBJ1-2	TGTGCCAGCAGTTGGCAGGAGACCTATGGCTACACCTTC	CASSWQETYGYTF
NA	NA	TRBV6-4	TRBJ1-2	TGTGCCAGCAGTGATGAGGGCGGATTGGGGAGCTACACCTTC	CASSDEGGLGSYTF
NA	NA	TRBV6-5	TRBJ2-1	TGTGCCAGCAGTTACTCGGCCGCTCGGGATGAGCAGTTCTTC	CASSYSAARDEQFF
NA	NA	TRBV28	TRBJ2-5	TGTGCCAGCAGTTCGGGACCCACCGTTAAGTACTTC	CASSSGPTVKYF
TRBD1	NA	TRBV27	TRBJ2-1	TGTGCCAGCAGTTTACTAGGGGGCAGGGACAATGAGCAGTTCTTC	CASSLLGGRDNEQFF
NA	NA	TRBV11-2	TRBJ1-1	TGTGCCAGCAGCTCGCTGGGACAACATCCCGGGGACACTGAAGCTTTCTTT	CASSSLGQHPGDTEAFF
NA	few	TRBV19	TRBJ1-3	TGTGCCAGTAGTCTCTACGGACACTCTGGAAACACCATATATTTT	CASSLYGHSGNTIYF
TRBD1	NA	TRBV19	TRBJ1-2	TGTGCCAGTAGTCTCCGACAGGGGGCAGGCTATGGCTACACCTTC	CASSLRQGAGYGYTF